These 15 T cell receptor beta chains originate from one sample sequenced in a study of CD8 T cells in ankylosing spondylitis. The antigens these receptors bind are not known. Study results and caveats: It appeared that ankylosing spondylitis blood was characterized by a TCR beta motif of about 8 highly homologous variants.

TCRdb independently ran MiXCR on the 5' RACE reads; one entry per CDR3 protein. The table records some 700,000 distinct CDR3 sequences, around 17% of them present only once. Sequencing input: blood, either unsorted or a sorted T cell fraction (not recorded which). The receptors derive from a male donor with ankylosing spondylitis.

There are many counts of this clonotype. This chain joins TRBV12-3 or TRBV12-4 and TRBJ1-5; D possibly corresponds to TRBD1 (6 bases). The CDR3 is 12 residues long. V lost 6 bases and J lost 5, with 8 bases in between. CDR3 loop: CASSTGYQPQHF. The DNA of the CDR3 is TGTGCCAGCAGCACAGGGTATCAGCCCCAGCATTTT.

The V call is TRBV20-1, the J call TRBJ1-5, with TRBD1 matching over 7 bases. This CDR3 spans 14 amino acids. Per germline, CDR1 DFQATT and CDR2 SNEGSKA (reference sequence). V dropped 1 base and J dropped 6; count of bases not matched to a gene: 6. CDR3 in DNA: TGCAGTGCTAGAGGGGCAGGGGGAACTCAGCCCCAGCATTTT. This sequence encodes CSARGAGGTQPQHF.

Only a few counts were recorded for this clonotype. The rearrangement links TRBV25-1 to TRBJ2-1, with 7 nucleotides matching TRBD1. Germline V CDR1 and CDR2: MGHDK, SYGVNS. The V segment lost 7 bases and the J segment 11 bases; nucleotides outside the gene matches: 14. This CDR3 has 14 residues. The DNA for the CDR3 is TGTGCCAGCATCGAAACCTCTGCAGGGGGAAAGCAGTTCTTC. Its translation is CASIETSAGGKQFF.

CDR3 loop: CASSSTGNFIYGYTF. For the CDR3, the DNA is TGTGCCAGCAGCTCCACAGGGAATTTTATCTATGGCTACACCTTC. The chain links TRBV5-5 to TRBJ1-2; D is possibly TRBD1 (6 bases). Per the germline V gene, CDR1 is SGHKS and CDR2 is YYEKEE (reference sequence). Trimming pared 3 bases from V and 4 bases from J, leaving 16 bases between. CDR3 length equals 15 residues.

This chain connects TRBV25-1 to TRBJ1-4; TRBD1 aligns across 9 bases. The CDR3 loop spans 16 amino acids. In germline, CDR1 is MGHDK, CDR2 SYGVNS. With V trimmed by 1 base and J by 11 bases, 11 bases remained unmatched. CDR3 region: CASSESLTGGVWKLFF. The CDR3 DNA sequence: TGTGCCAGCAGTGAATCCCTCACAGGGGGCGTTTGGAAACTGTTTTTT. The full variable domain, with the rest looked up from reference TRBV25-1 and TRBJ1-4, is EADIYQTPRYLVIGTGKKITLECSQTMGHDKMYWYQQDPGMELHLIHYSYGVNSTEKGDLSSESTVSRIRTEHFPLTLESARPSHTSQYLCASSESLTGGVWKLFFGSGTQLSVL.

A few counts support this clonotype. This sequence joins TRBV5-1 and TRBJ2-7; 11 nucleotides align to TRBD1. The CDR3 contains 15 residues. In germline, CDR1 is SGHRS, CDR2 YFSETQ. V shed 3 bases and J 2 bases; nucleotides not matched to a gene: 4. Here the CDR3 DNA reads TGCGCCAGCAGCTCGGGACAGGGGGACGCCTACGAGCAGTACTTC. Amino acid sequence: CASSSGQGDAYEQYF.

The CDR3, as DNA: TGTGCCAGCAGTGCGACTAGCGGGAGTGGCAATGAGCAGTTCTTC. Its protein is CASSATSGSGNEQFF. The chain uses TRBV27 and TRBJ2-1; 12 bases match TRBD2. V was pared by 5 bases and J by 6 bases, with 5 bases of the junction left unmatched. The CDR3 loop spans 15 amino acids. Germline CDR1 reads MNHEY; CDR2 reads SMNVEV (reference sequence).

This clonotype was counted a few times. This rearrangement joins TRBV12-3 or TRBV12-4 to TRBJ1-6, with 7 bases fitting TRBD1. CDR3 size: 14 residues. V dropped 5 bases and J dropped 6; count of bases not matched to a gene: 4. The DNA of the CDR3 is TGTGCCAGCAGTGGCGGGACAGCTAATTCACCCCTCCACTTT. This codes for CASSGGTANSPLHF.

CDR3 in amino acids: CASSQDRVIAGNTIYF. CDR3 nucleotides: TGCGCCAGCAGCCAAGATCGGGTTATAGCTGGAAACACCATATATTTT. The chain joins TRBV4-3 to TRBJ1-3, with D uncertain. The ends were cut back, 0 bases at V and 2 bases at J, with 11 bases in the middle. Germline values: CDR1 LGHNA, CDR2 YSLEER. This CDR3 has 16 amino acids.

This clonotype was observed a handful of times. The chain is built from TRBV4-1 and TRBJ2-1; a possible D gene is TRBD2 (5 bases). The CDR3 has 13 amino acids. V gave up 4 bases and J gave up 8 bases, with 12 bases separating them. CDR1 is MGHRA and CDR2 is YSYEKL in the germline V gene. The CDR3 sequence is CASSRTLRDEQFF. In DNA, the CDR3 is TGCGCCAGCAGCCGGACTCTCCGGGATGAGCAGTTCTTC.

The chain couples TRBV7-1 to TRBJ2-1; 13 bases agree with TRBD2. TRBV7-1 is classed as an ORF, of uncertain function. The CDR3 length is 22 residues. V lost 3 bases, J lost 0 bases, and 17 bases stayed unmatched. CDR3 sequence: CASSSPQRGGLAGVSSYNEQFF. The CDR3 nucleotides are TGTGCCAGCAGCTCTCCCCAGCGGGGAGGACTAGCGGGGGTCAGCTCCTACAATGAGCAGTTCTTC.

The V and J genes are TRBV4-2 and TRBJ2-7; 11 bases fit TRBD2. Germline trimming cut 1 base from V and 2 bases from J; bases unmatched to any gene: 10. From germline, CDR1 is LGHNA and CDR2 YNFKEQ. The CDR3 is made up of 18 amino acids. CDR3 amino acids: CASSQGVETSGNTYEQYF. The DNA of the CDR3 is TGTGCCAGCAGCCAAGGGGTGGAGACTAGCGGGAATACCTACGAGCAGTACTTC.

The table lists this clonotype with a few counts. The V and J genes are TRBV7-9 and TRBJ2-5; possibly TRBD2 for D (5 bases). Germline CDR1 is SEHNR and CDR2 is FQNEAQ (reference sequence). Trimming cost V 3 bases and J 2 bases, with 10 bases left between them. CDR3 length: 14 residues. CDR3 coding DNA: TGTGCCAGCAGCTTTAGGACTGAGCAAGAGACCCAGTACTTC. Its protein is CASSFRTEQETQYF. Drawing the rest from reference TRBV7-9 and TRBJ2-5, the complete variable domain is DTGVSQNPRHKITKRGQNVTFRCDPISEHNRLYWYRQTLGQGPEFLTYFQNEAQLEKSRLLSDRFSAERPKGSFSTLEIQRTEQGDSAMYLCASSFRTEQETQYFGPGTRLLVL.

The CDR3 nucleotides are TGCGCCAGCAGGGCCGGGGGTGGGGAGACCCAGTACTTC. Amino acids: CASRAGGGETQYF. The chain links TRBV5-1 to TRBJ2-5; D perhaps matches TRBD2 (6 bases). The CDR3 sequence is 13 residues long. Trimming removed 5 bases at V and 5 bases at J, with 13 bases between. The germline gives CDR1 SGHRS, CDR2 YFSETQ. Supplemented by reference TRBV5-1 and TRBJ2-5, the full variable domain reads KAGVTQTPRYLIKTRGQQVTLSCSPISGHRSVSWYQQTPGQGLQFLFEYFSETQRNKGNFPGRFSGRQFSNSRSEMNVSTLELGDSALYLCASRAGGGETQYFGPGTRLLVL.

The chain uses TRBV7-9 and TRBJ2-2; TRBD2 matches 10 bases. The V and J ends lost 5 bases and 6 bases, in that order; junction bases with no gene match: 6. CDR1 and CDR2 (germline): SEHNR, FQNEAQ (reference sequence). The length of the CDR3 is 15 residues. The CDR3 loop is CASSRGAGGPGELFF. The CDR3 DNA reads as TGTGCCAGCAGCCGAGGAGCGGGAGGGCCCGGGGAGCTGTTTTTT.